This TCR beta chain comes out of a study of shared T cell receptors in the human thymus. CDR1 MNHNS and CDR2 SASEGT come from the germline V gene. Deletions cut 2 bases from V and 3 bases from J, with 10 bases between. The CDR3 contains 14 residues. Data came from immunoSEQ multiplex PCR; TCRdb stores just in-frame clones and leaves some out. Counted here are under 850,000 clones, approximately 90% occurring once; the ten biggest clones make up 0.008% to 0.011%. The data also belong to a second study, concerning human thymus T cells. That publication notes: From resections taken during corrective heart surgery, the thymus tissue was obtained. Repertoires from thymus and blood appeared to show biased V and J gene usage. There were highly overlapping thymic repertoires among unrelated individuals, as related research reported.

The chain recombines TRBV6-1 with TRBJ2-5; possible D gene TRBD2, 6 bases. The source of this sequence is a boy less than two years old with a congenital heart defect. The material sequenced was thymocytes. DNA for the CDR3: TGTGCCAGCAGTGAATGGACGGGGGAAGAGACCCAGTACTTC. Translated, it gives CASSEWTGEETQYF.